This TCR beta chain originates from a study of human T cells and chemical hapten exposure. Time point denoted: patch test 3, about 24 weeks after DPC sensitization. Treatment in this sample: therapeutic diphenylcyclopropenone sensitization with weekly scalp DPC. Each patch test followed a blood draw. This clonotype showed up many times. The length of the CDR3 is 12 residues. CDR1 and CDR2 (germline): SNHLY, FYNNEI. Trimming took 2 bases from V and 0 from J, leaving 2 bases between them. TCRdb reprocessed the RACE reads with MiXCR, giving one entry per CDR3 protein. The table records 95,000 to 150,000 distinct CDR3 sequences, 10% to 12% of them present only once.

The chain couples TRBV2 to TRBJ2-7; D not resolved. The TCR comes from a woman between 45 and 60 years old with alopecia areata. Some clones in this sample may be carry-over from other donors' samples. Sequencing was performed on whole blood, taken in connection with sensitization to the hapten diphenylcyclopropenone (DPC). The DNA of the CDR3 is TGTGCCAGCAGTGAACCCTCCTACGAGCAGTACTTC. As protein: CASSEPSYEQYF.